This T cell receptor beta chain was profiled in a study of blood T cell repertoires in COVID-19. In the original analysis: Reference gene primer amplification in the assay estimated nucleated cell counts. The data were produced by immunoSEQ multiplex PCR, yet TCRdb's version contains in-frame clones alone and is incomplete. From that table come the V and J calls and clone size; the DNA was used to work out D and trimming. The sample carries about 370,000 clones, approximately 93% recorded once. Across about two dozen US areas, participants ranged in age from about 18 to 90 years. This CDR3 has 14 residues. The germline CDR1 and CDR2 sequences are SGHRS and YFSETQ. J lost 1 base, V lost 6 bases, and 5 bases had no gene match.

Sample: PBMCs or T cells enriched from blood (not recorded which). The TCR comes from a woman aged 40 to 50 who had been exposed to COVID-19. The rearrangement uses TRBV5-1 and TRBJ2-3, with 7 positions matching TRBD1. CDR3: CASTSTGGTDTQYF. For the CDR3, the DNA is TGCGCCAGCACAAGTACAGGGGGCACAGATACGCAGTATTTT.